The next 25 T cell receptor beta chains were all read from a single sample in a study of blood T cell repertoires in COVID-19. TCRdb's table, derived via immunoSEQ multiplex PCR, lists solely in-frame clones and lacks some. The sample shows about 280,000 clones, approximately 82% of them seen only once. The sample consisted of PBMCs or T cells enriched from blood (not recorded which). These receptors all come from a man in his forties or fifties who had been exposed to COVID-19.

The CDR3 loop reads CSASGGPSGYTF. The CDR3 DNA follows: TGCAGTGCTAGTGGGGGGCCTAGCGGCTACACCTTC. The chain carries TRBV20-1 and TRBJ1-2, with D tentatively TRBD1 (6 bases). Per germline, CDR1 DFQATT and CDR2 SNEGSKA (reference sequence). The V end lost 3 bases, the J end lost 8 bases, and 13 bases lay between the germline ends. The CDR3 consists of 12 residues.

This chain joins TRBV20-1 and TRBJ2-4, with no clear D. This CDR3 has 10 residues. V lost 4 bases to trimming and J lost 8 bases, with 6 bases between them. The germline CDR1 and CDR2 sequences are DFQATT and SNEGSKA (reference sequence). The CDR3 DNA sequence: TGCAGTGCTAAGCAGGACATTCAGTACTTC. It specifies CSAKQDIQYF.

The chain couples TRBV12-3 or TRBV12-4 to TRBJ2-7; 7 bases fit TRBD2. CDR3 size: 13 residues. V was clipped by 6 bases and J by 7 bases; unmatched bases: 9. In DNA, the CDR3 is TGTGCCAGCAGACGTGCGGGAGAGGTTGAGCAGTACTTC. Translating gives CASRRAGEVEQYF.

The CDR3 sequence is CASSPRFHSPLHF. In DNA form, the CDR3 reads TGTGCCAGCAGCCCTCGGTTCCATTCACCCCTCCACTTT. The chain has TRBV14 and TRBJ1-6, with D unresolved. The ends were cut back, 4 bases at V and 8 bases at J, with 9 bases in the middle. Germline assignment: CDR1 SGHDN and CDR2 FVKESK. The CDR3 is made up of 13 amino acids.

The CDR3 spells CASSNSRGGRAYEQYF. The DNA of the CDR3 is TGTGCCAGTAGTAATAGCCGAGGAGGGAGGGCCTACGAGCAGTACTTC. The V gene is TRBV19, the J gene TRBJ2-7; 7 bases are a match to TRBD2. Per the germline V gene, CDR1 is LNHDA and CDR2 is SQIVND (reference sequence). V lost 4 bases to trimming and J lost 2 bases; unmatched junction nucleotides: 11. This CDR3 contains 16 residues.

The rearrangement joins TRBV4-1 to TRBJ1-5, with unresolved D. Trimming removed 0 bases from V and 8 bases from J, with 8 bases in between. The CDR3 is 13 amino acids. Per the germline V gene, CDR1 is MGHRA and CDR2 is YSYEKL. The CDR3 loop is CASSQDPTEPQHF. Here the CDR3 DNA reads TGCGCCAGCAGCCAAGATCCTACGGAGCCCCAGCATTTT.

CDR3 sequence (DNA): TGTGCCAGTCAGGGGACAGGGTCTAACGAGCAGTACTTC. Protein: CASQGTGSNEQYF. The rearrangement uses TRBV12-3 or TRBV12-4 and TRBJ2-7; 9 positions agree with TRBD1. The CDR3 length is 13 residues. Trimming took 9 bases from V and 5 from J; bases not matched to a gene: 8.

This clone was detected once. The identical CDR3 is also encoded by other nucleotide sequences in the sample. The V call is TRBV5-1, the J call TRBJ2-3; tentatively, D is TRBD2 (6 bases). This CDR3 region has 14 residues. Germline CDR1 SGHRS, CDR2 YFSETQ. The germline V and J ends were trimmed by 2 bases and 2 bases, with 9 bases remaining between them. CDR3 amino acids: CASSFSGSTDTQYF. Written as DNA, the CDR3 is TGCGCCAGCAGCTTTAGCGGTTCCACAGATACGCAGTATTTT. Based on the CDR3 plus reference TRBV5-1 and TRBJ2-3, the full variable domain is KAGVTQTPRYLIKTRGQQVTLSCSPISGHRSVSWYQQTPGQGLQFLFEYFSETQRNKGNFPGRFSGRQFSNSRSEMNVSTLELGDSALYLCASSFSGSTDTQYFGPGTRLTVL.

The rearrangement joins TRBV6-1 to TRBJ1-6; the D gene is possibly TRBD1 (6 bases). CDR3 length: 16 residues. In germline, CDR1 is MNHNS, CDR2 SASEGT. The V end lost 2 bases, the J end lost 7 bases, and 15 bases lay between the germline ends. CDR3 amino acids: CASSESYRVGNSPLHF. The CDR3 nucleotides are TGTGCCAGCAGTGAAAGTTACAGGGTCGGGAATTCACCCCTCCACTTT.

V gene TRBV20-1 combines with J gene TRBJ1-2; no clear D. The germline CDR1 and CDR2 sequences are DFQATT and SNEGSKA (reference sequence). Trimming removed 3 bases at V and 5 bases at J, with 10 bases between. The CDR3 is 12 amino acids. As DNA, the CDR3 is TGCAGTGCTAGTCCCGGCGGATATGGCTACACCTTC. Translated, it gives CSASPGGYGYTF.

A note on this clone: One end of the junction is discordant with germline, which a read error may explain. This sequence joins TRBV2 and TRBJ2-7, with no clear D. The germline V gene has CDR1 SNHLY and CDR2 FYNNEI. This CDR3 is 11 amino acids long. DNA of the CDR3: TGTGCCAGCAGTGTAATAGACGAGCGGTACTTC. As protein: CASSVIDERYF. Together with reference TRBV2 and TRBJ2-7, the CDR3 gives the full variable domain: EPEVTQTPSHQVTQMGQEVILRCVPISNHLYFYWYRQILGQKVEFLVSFYNNEISEKSEIFDDQFSVERPDGSNFTLKIRSTKLEDSAMYFCASSVIDERYFGPGTRLTVT.

With regard to this clone: The junction departs from the called germline gene at one end, perhaps through a read error. CDR3 DNA: TGTGCCTGGAGTTCTGACAGGGTACCTTTT. This codes for CAWSSDRVPF. The chain is built from TRBV30 and TRBJ1-4, with 7 bases lining up with TRBD1. The germline gives CDR1 GTSNPN, CDR2 SVGIG (reference sequence). The CDR3 consists of 10 residues.

This clone has a single count. This chain uses TRBV10-3 with TRBJ2-3; 8 positions match TRBD2. The ends lost 3 bases at V and 0 bases at J; junction bases unmatched: 5. There are 16 residues in the CDR3. Germline loops: CDR1 ENHRY, CDR2 SYGVKD. Written as DNA, the CDR3 is TGTGCCATCAGTGACTTAGCGGGAAGTAGCACAGATACGCAGTATTTT. It translates to CAISDLAGSSTDTQYF.

The V call is TRBV25-1, the J call TRBJ1-2, with D tentatively TRBD1 (5 bases). The CDR3 spans 16 residues. CDR1 is MGHDK and CDR2 is SYGVNS in the germline V gene. Trimming stripped 4 bases from V and 7 bases from J, with 22 bases between. The CDR3 nucleotides are TGTGCCAGCAGTGGATATAAGGGCCAGTCTCAGGGTGGCTACACCTTC. The encoded protein is CASSGYKGQSQGGYTF.

The V and J genes are TRBV10-3 and TRBJ1-6; TRBD1 agrees at 9 bases. The junction had 8 bases not matched to a gene; V was cut back by 4 bases and J by 10 bases. The V gene's germline CDR1 is ENHRY and CDR2 SYGVKD. The CDR3 runs 15 residues. In DNA form, the CDR3 reads TGTGCCATCAGTGCATCACAGGGGGCCGCATCACCCCTCCACTTT. Protein: CAISASQGAASPLHF.

In its sample, this clone was seen a few times. This sequence joins TRBV9 and TRBJ1-5; maybe TRBD1 (6 bases). CDR3 length equals 14 residues. Germline lookup yields CDR1 SGDLS and CDR2 YYNGEE. V lost 10 bases, J lost 10 bases, and 24 bases lay in between. For the CDR3, the DNA is TGTGCCCGAAGCCAGGGGTCAGGAGAGGGCCCCCAGCATTTT. This translates into CARSQGSGEGPQHF.

The chain employs TRBV7-8 and TRBJ2-1; possibly TRBD2 for D (6 bases). V was shortened by 1 base and J by 6 bases, with 13 bases between the two germline ends. The CDR3 spans 15 residues. Per the germline V gene, CDR1 is SGHVS and CDR2 is FQNEAQ. The CDR3, as DNA: TGTGCCAGCAGCTTAGGGAGGGCCAGAACCAATGAGCAGTTCTTC. Its protein is CASSLGRARTNEQFF.

CDR3 residues: CSASPNAGLAGAFSQYF. The CDR3 coding sequence is TGCAGTGCTAGTCCAAACGCGGGACTAGCGGGAGCGTTTTCGCAGTATTTT. This chain connects TRBV20-1 to TRBJ2-3; 14 bases agree with TRBD2. With V trimmed by 3 bases and J by 10 bases, 15 bases remained unmatched. The CDR3 consists of 17 residues. The germline CDR1 and CDR2 sequences are DFQATT and SNEGSKA (reference sequence).

This clone was seen once. This chain connects TRBV27 to TRBJ1-2; no clear D. V was shortened by 0 bases and J by 3 bases, with 14 bases between the two germline ends. Germline CDR1 reads MNHEY; CDR2 reads SMNVEV (reference sequence). The CDR3 covers 16 residues. For the CDR3, the DNA is TGTGCCAGCAGTTTATCGTGGGGAGCGGATTACTATGGCTACACCTTC. Its protein is CASSLSWGADYYGYTF.

The chain combines TRBV5-1 with TRBJ2-7; 8 bases line up with TRBD1. The length of the CDR3 is 15 residues. V trimming: 5 bases; J trimming: 6 bases; junction bases outside the gene matches: 13. From germline, CDR1 is SGHRS and CDR2 YFSETQ. The CDR3 nucleotides are TGCGCCAGCAGATTAGGACAGGGTCTAAGTGGCGAGCAGTACTTC. This gives the protein CASRLGQGLSGEQYF.

This chain connects TRBV5-4 to TRBJ1-2; tentatively, D is TRBD1 (5 bases). Trimming took off 7 bases at V and 4 bases at J, with 14 bases between the two ends. This CDR3 comprises 13 residues. CDR1 and CDR2 (germline): SGHNT, YYREEE (reference sequence). The CDR3 coding sequence is TGTGCCAGCGGAAACAGGACCCTCTATGGCTACACCTTC. Translation gives CASGNRTLYGYTF.

The chain is built from TRBV19 and TRBJ1-2; 7 bases match TRBD1. Germline CDR1 and CDR2: LNHDA and SQIVND (reference sequence). Trimming took 6 bases from V and 7 from J; bases not matched to a gene: 8. The CDR3 runs 13 residues. This CDR3 reads CASSPQGVGGYTF. CDR3 DNA: TGTGCCAGTAGCCCCCAGGGGGTTGGTGGCTACACCTTC.

The V and J genes are TRBV7-2 and TRBJ1-3, with 8 bases identical to TRBD1. With V trimmed by 2 bases and J by 3 bases, 12 bases remained unmatched. This CDR3 is 18 amino acids long. Germline CDR1 is SGHTA and CDR2 is FQGNSA. CDR3 DNA: TGTGCCAGCAGCTTACGCCCGACCGACAGGGGAGTTGGAAACACCATATATTTT. Amino acid sequence: CASSLRPTDRGVGNTIYF.

The genes are TRBV21-1 and TRBJ2-6; the table gives TRBD1 as D, unverified against the DNA. TRBV21-1 is listed as a pseudogene. The CDR3 is made up of 17 amino acids. CDR3 nucleotides: TGTGCCAGCAGGGGCGGGGACAGTAGCTGGGGGGCCAACGTCCTGACTTTC. This sequence encodes CASRGGDSSWGANVLTF.

This chain uses TRBV30 with TRBJ2-3, with D maybe TRBD1 (6 bases). Trimming cost V 7 bases and J 7 bases, with 12 bases left between them. CDR3 size: 11 residues. Germline V gene sequence: CDR1 GTSNPN, CDR2 SVGIG (reference sequence). The CDR3 DNA follows: TGTGCCTCGGACACAGGGCATACGCAGTATTTT. Translated, it gives CASDTGHTQYF.